This T cell receptor (beta chain) was captured in a study of T cell repertoires in cytomegalovirus infection. Broader study findings: People with CMV and the relevant HLA were identified by cumulative public TCR beta family frequency. Clonotype analysis showed dominance of the ex vivo response by HLA-C-restricted CMV-specific TCR beta clonotypes.

The CDR3 contains 16 residues. CDR1 is SGHTA and CDR2 is FQGNSA in the germline V gene. Between the trimmed V and J ends, which lost 5 bases and 0 bases, there was a span of 11 bases. MiXCR, run by TCRdb on the reads, gives a single entry per CDR3 protein. The profile shows about 530,000 distinct CDR3 sequences, more than 20% of them singletons. This clonotype occurred a few times. Its matching antigen is unknown. V gene TRBV7-2 combines with J gene TRBJ2-6, with a weak D call TRBD2 (6 bases). Sequenced material: PBMCs. The sequence was collected from a human donor in good health (CMV status not recorded). Some clones in this sample may be carry-over from other donors' samples. CDR3 bases: TGTGCCAGCAGCCCCGACGGGGGCTCTGGGGCCAACGTCCTGACTTTC. Its protein product is CASSPDGGSGANVLTF.